The following is a T cell receptor beta chain sequence with its context. Its antigen remains unknown. The sample originates from a study of cytomegalovirus exposure and HLA in healthy donors. As for the study in general: Findings of an earlier analysis included more than 90 million unique TCR beta sequences from roughly 190 million T cells.

Germline CDR1 and CDR2: LGHNA and YSLEER. This CDR3 has 14 amino acids. V lost 0 bases, J lost 7 bases, and 4 bases stayed unmatched. In the PCR, 60 Vbeta and 13 Jbeta primers were used. Data came from immunoSEQ multiplex PCR; TCRdb stores just in-frame clones and leaves some out. This sample has some 160,000 clones, with 73% found just once. Study-wide results and caveats: Cytomegalovirus association was assigned to about 180 TCR beta chains.

Input material: PBMCs. This TCR derives from a woman in her late teens or twenties in good health and CMV-seropositive. This chain uses TRBV4-3 with TRBJ2-5; 8 bases are shared with TRBD1. The CDR3 here is CASSQDRGQGTQYF. The CDR3 nucleotides read TGCGCCAGCAGCCAAGACCGCGGACAGGGGACCCAGTACTTC.